The 29 T cell receptor beta chains below were found in one sample sequenced in a study of blood T cell repertoires in COVID-19. Method: immunoSEQ multiplex PCR; TCRdb's copy keeps in-frame clones and lacks some. The table has about 170,000 clones, roughly 88% seen once. The sample consisted of peripheral blood. The receptors here all came from a man between 18 and 29 years old with COVID-19, enrolled during active disease.

On this clone itself: It is unclear where the CDR3 begins or ends on the DNA, so no DNA is shown, and the CDR3 is as TCRdb lists it. The chain is built from TRBV9 and TRBJ1-4; TRBD1 reflects the table's D call only, with no check against the DNA. Germline CDR1 SGDLS, CDR2 YYNGEE. Inclusive of both ends, the CDR3 amounts to 14 amino acids. CDR3 loop: CASSVGAGNEKLLF.

The genes are TRBV15 and TRBJ2-1; 8 nucleotides line up with TRBD2. Germline values: CDR1 LNHNV, CDR2 YYDKDF (reference sequence). CDR3 length: 13 residues. Losses at the gene ends were 4 bases for V and 8 bases for J; bases not matched to a gene: 4. CDR3 bases: TGTGCCACCAGCACCGGGAGGGGCTATGAGCAGTTCTTC. This gives the protein CATSTGRGYEQFF.

This sequence joins TRBV2 and TRBJ1-3; no reliable D call. Trimming left V 11 bases short and J 2 bases short, with 10 bases between. From germline, CDR1 is SNHLY and CDR2 FYNNEI. The length of the CDR3 is 12 residues. CDR3 amino acids: CASQLPGNTIYF. CDR3 nucleotide sequence: TGTGCCTCCCAGTTGCCTGGAAACACCATATATTTT.

V usage is TRBV6-5 and J usage is TRBJ1-1, with 8 bases lining up with TRBD1. CDR1 is MNHEY and CDR2 is SVGAGI in the germline V gene. This CDR3 comprises 15 residues. J lost 4 bases, V lost 0 bases, and 4 bases had no gene match. The CDR3 loop reads CASSYSGQGGTEAFF. Written as DNA, the CDR3 is TGTGCCAGCAGTTACTCAGGACAGGGCGGCACTGAAGCTTTCTTT.

A single count supports this clone. This chain joins TRBV13 and TRBJ2-2, with D perhaps matching TRBD2 (6 bases). This CDR3 has 15 amino acids. CDR1 PRHDT and CDR2 FYEKMQ come from the germline V gene (reference sequence). The V and J ends lost 3 bases and 5 bases respectively, with 13 bases between them. CDR3 loop: CASSFGGVGTGELFF. CDR3 nucleotides: TGTGCCAGCAGCTTCGGGGGAGTAGGGACCGGGGAGCTGTTTTTT.

V usage is TRBV27 and J usage is TRBJ1-1; a possible D gene is TRBD1 (5 bases). This CDR3 region has 13 residues. Between the trimmed V and J ends, which lost 6 bases and 4 bases, there was a span of 12 bases. Germline assignment: CDR1 MNHEY and CDR2 SMNVEV (reference sequence). The CDR3 is CASSLGGGTEAFF. DNA of the CDR3: TGTGCCAGCAGCCTTGGGGGGGGCACTGAAGCTTTCTTT.

The rearrangement joins TRBV6-4 to TRBJ2-2; D is possibly TRBD2 (6 bases). V lost 4 bases and J lost 3, with 9 bases in between. The CDR3 is made up of 14 amino acids. The germline V gene has CDR1 MRHNA and CDR2 SNTAGT. The CDR3, as DNA: TGTGCCAGCAGTGTCTCGGGAGACACCGGGGAGCTGTTTTTT. This encodes CASSVSGDTGELFF.

The V call is TRBV9, the J call TRBJ2-1; D gene unclear. Per the germline V gene, CDR1 is SGDLS and CDR2 is YYNGEE. The CDR3 sequence is 10 residues long. V dropped 3 bases and J dropped 10 bases, with 5 bases sitting between them. CDR3 region: CASSGREQFF. The DNA of the CDR3 is TGTGCCAGCAGCGGCAGGGAGCAGTTCTTC.

The chain couples TRBV24-1 to TRBJ2-5; 7 bases fit TRBD1. This CDR3 has 18 amino acids. Germline V gene lookup returns CDR1 KGHDR and CDR2 SFDVKD. J was trimmed by 0 bases and V by 3 bases; bases with no gene match: 12. In DNA, the CDR3 is TGTGCCACCAGTGATCGGCCCCGGACAGGACTTTACCAAGAGACCCAGTACTTC. Translation: CATSDRPRTGLYQETQYF.

This chain uses TRBV4-1 with TRBJ2-1; 10 positions match TRBD2. CDR3 length equals 16 residues. V lost 3 bases and J lost 6; bases outside the gene matches: 8. Per germline, CDR1 MGHRA and CDR2 YSYEKL. Here the CDR3 reads CASSQLLAGAFNEQFF. DNA for the CDR3: TGCGCCAGCAGCCAGCTCCTAGCGGGGGCTTTCAATGAGCAGTTCTTC.

The V and J genes are TRBV5-1 and TRBJ2-5; 7 bases align to TRBD1. J was trimmed by 4 bases and V by 6 bases; bases with no gene match: 6. Germline assignment: CDR1 SGHRS and CDR2 YFSETQ. This CDR3 is built from 13 residues. The CDR3 is CASTTGNIETQYF. The CDR3 coding sequence is TGCGCCAGCACGACAGGGAACATAGAGACCCAGTACTTC.

The chain joins TRBV7-9 to TRBJ1-5; D is unresolved. V lost 5 bases and J 9 bases, leaving 11 bases between the germline ends. The CDR3 length is 12 residues. Germline V lookup: CDR1 SEHNR, CDR2 FQNEAQ (reference sequence). The CDR3 coding sequence is TGTGCCAGCAGCGCTCACAGCGGGCCCCAGCATTTT. It yields the protein CASSAHSGPQHF.

The V call is TRBV3-1 (or the pseudogene TRBV3-2), the J call TRBJ2-7; possibly TRBD2 for D (6 bases). CDR1 is LGHDT and CDR2 is YNNKEL in the germline V gene (reference sequence). CDR3 length equals 15 residues. V was trimmed by 4 bases and J by 0 bases, leaving 13 bases between them. Written as DNA, the CDR3 is TGTGCCAGCAGCCCACTAGCAGTAAGCTCCTACGAGCAGTACTTC. Its translation: CASSPLAVSSYEQYF.

This chain links TRBV2 with TRBJ1-6; 7 bases map to TRBD1. Germline assignment: CDR1 SNHLY and CDR2 FYNNEI. The CDR3 is 12 amino acids. The junction had 2 bases not matched to a gene; V was cut back by 8 bases and J by 7 bases. DNA of the CDR3: TGTGCCAGCTGGGACAGAAATTCACCCCTCCACTTT. Translating gives CASWDRNSPLHF.

V is TRBV9 and J is TRBJ2-7; 12 positions match TRBD2. The V and J ends lost 7 bases and 2 bases, in that order; junction bases with no gene match: 13. The CDR3 is 17 residues long. Germline CDR1 is SGDLS and CDR2 is YYNGEE. The CDR3 nucleotides are TGTGCCAGCGGTTCTGGGGCTAGCGGGAGGGAACCCTACGAGCAGTACTTC. Translated, it gives CASGSGASGREPYEQYF. The complete variable domain, with remaining parts taken from reference TRBV9 and TRBJ2-7, reads DSGVTQTPKHLITATGQRVTLRCSPRSGDLSVYWYQQSLDQGLQFLIQYYNGEERAKGNILERFSAQQFPDLHSELNLSSLELGDSALYFCASGSGASGREPYEQYFGPGTRLTVT.

The CDR3, as DNA: TGCGCCAGCAGCCACCCCGCCCAGCGAAAGTACGAGCAGTACTTC. Protein product: CASSHPAQRKYEQYF. V usage is TRBV4-1 and J usage is TRBJ2-7; D unresolved. Trimming left V 3 bases short and J 4 bases short, with 16 bases between. Germline lookup yields CDR1 MGHRA and CDR2 YSYEKL. The CDR3 spans 15 residues.

The gene calls are TRBV6-1 and TRBJ2-7, with 10 bases lining up with TRBD1. CDR3 length equals 15 residues. Germline V gives CDR1 MNHNS, CDR2 SASEGT. The V segment lost 2 bases and the J segment 4 bases; nucleotides outside the gene matches: 5. CDR3 bases: TGTGCCAGCAGTGAACCGTCGGGACAGGGGTACGAGCAGTACTTC. Translating gives CASSEPSGQGYEQYF.

This sequence joins TRBV14 and TRBJ2-1, with a tentative D call TRBD1 (5 bases). The V and J ends lost 4 bases and 6 bases respectively, with 13 bases between them. The length of the CDR3 is 14 residues. Germline V lookup: CDR1 SGHDN, CDR2 FVKESK. The CDR3 bases are TGTGCCAGCAGCCGCAGGCTAGGGGTCAATGAGCAGTTCTTC. It is translated as CASSRRLGVNEQFF.

Only one count was recorded for this clone. V and J are TRBV2 and TRBJ2-1, with a weak D call TRBD1 (6 bases). Germline V CDR1 and CDR2: SNHLY, FYNNEI. Trimming took off 5 bases at V and 8 bases at J, with 13 bases between the two ends. The CDR3 loop spans 13 amino acids. The CDR3: CASSQLGADEQFF. DNA for the CDR3: TGTGCCAGCAGTCAGCTGGGGGCCGATGAGCAGTTCTTC.

V is TRBV4-3 and J is TRBJ1-1; tentative D call: TRBD1 (5 bases). The CDR3 contains 15 residues. Germline CDR1 and CDR2: LGHNA and YSLEER. Trimming left V 3 bases short and J 3 bases short, with 14 bases between. The CDR3 sequence is CASSHERQPYTEAFF. CDR3 in DNA: TGCGCCAGCAGCCATGAAAGACAGCCTTACACTGAAGCTTTCTTT.

The genes are TRBV2 and TRBJ2-2; 7 bases match TRBD1. The ends lost 6 bases at V and 4 bases at J; junction bases unmatched: 20. This CDR3 region has 19 residues. The V gene's germline CDR1 is SNHLY and CDR2 FYNNEI. The CDR3 is CASRSLGTAPLPGTGELFF. CDR3 in DNA: TGTGCCAGCAGATCCCTCGGGACAGCCCCACTTCCTGGCACCGGGGAGCTGTTTTTT.

This clone showed up just a few times. The V gene is TRBV9, the J gene TRBJ1-2; D gene uncertain. V shed 4 bases and J shed 8 bases, with 15 bases lying between them. Germline lookup yields CDR1 SGDLS and CDR2 YYNGEE. The CDR3 extends over 13 amino acids. The CDR3 reads CASSIPGTGGYTF. The CDR3 nucleotides are TGTGCCAGCAGCATACCGGGAACGGGGGGCTACACCTTC.

This chain uses TRBV27 with TRBJ2-1; TRBD1 agrees at 10 bases. V trimming: 7 bases; J trimming: 10 bases; junction bases outside the gene matches: 4. This CDR3 comprises 12 residues. Germline CDR1 MNHEY, CDR2 SMNVEV (reference sequence). This chain's CDR3 is CASTDRGLEQFF. The CDR3 DNA follows: TGTGCCAGCACCGACAGGGGGCTAGAGCAGTTCTTC.

Notes on this clone: At one of its ends the junction is not consistent with the germline gene, which may arise from a read error. The chain uses TRBV19 and TRBJ1-4, with D tentatively TRBD1 (6 bases). Germline loops: CDR1 LNHDA, CDR2 SQIVND (reference sequence). This CDR3 has 13 amino acids. CDR3 DNA sequence: TGTGCCAGCAGGGGACGAACTAATGAAAAACTGCTTTTT. It is translated as CASRGRTNEKLLF.

This clone was observed once. V gene TRBV28 combines with J gene TRBJ1-1; D not resolved. The CDR3 is made up of 11 amino acids. Trimming took off 7 bases at V and 6 bases at J, with 9 bases between the two ends. Looked up from germline, CDR1 is MDHEN and CDR2 is SYDVKM. CDR3 coding DNA: TGTGCCAGCATCGGTCAAGCTGAAGCTTTCTTT. Translated, it gives CASIGQAEAFF.

The chain uses TRBV6-4 and TRBJ2-2; 14 bases match TRBD2. This CDR3 has 19 amino acids. The ends lost 3 bases at V and 4 bases at J; junction bases unmatched: 10. Germline CDR1 MRHNA, CDR2 SNTAGT. For the CDR3, the DNA is TGTGCCAGCAGTGAATTCCCGGGACTAGCGGGAGTCGGCACCGGGGAGCTGTTTTTT. Its protein is CASSEFPGLAGVGTGELFF.

The V gene is TRBV21-1, the J gene TRBJ2-7; TRBD1 is taken as the D call from the table, unchecked against the DNA. TRBV21-1 has pseudogene status. The CDR3 is 13 amino acids. In DNA, the CDR3 is TGTGCCAGCAGCAAGGACAGTTCGTACGAGCAGTACTTC. It specifies CASSKDSSYEQYF.

The rearrangement links TRBV9 to TRBJ2-3, with D perhaps TRBD1 (5 bases). V gave up 6 bases and J gave up 1 base, with 12 bases separating them. Germline V lookup: CDR1 SGDLS, CDR2 YYNGEE. CDR3 length equals 14 residues. The CDR3 DNA reads as TGTGCCAGCACAGGGAATGTGGGCACAGATACGCAGTATTTT. Protein product: CASTGNVGTDTQYF.

V gene TRBV3-1 (or the pseudogene TRBV3-2) combines with J gene TRBJ1-2, with TRBD1 matching over 9 bases. With 3 bases clipped from V and 4 bases from J, the junction kept 9 bases outside the gene matches. This CDR3 has 16 residues. Germline V gene data show CDR1 as LGHDT and CDR2 as YNNKEL (reference sequence). CDR3 region: CASSQPPGTGFYGYTF. In DNA, the CDR3 is TGTGCCAGCAGCCAGCCTCCCGGGACAGGGTTCTATGGCTACACCTTC.